This T cell receptor beta chain comes out of a study of Graves' ophthalmopathy and Graves' hyperthyroidism. Study-level findings and limits: Progression of ophthalmopathy was predicted by the model with roughly 68% sensitivity and under 75% specificity.

Germline CDR1 is SQVTM and CDR2 is ANQGSEA. This CDR3 region has 15 residues. Points on this clonotype: Its antigen is not identified. A read error may account for a junction end that differs from germline.

RNA transcripts were the source from which TCR beta CDR3 regions were amplified. The workflow started with a first-round RT-PCR run with HTBI primers and then moved on to a second-round multiplex PCR. TCRdb analysed the multiplex PCR reads with MiXCR anew, one entry per CDR3 protein. Counted here are over 650,000 distinct CDR3 sequences, about two fifths occurring once; the ten biggest clones make up 2.5% to 3.5%. Exclusion criteria comprised other autoimmune diseases, uncontrolled infections, pregnancy or lactation in patients. This sequence originates from an adult man with Graves' ophthalmopathy. Sequencing was done on a sample of peripheral blood. V and J are TRBV29-1 and TRBJ1-2; 9 bases align to TRBD1. CDR3 nucleotide sequence: TGCAGCGTTCCATACCCCCGGGACAGGGTCTATGACTACACCTTC. It encodes CSVPYPRDRVYDYTF.